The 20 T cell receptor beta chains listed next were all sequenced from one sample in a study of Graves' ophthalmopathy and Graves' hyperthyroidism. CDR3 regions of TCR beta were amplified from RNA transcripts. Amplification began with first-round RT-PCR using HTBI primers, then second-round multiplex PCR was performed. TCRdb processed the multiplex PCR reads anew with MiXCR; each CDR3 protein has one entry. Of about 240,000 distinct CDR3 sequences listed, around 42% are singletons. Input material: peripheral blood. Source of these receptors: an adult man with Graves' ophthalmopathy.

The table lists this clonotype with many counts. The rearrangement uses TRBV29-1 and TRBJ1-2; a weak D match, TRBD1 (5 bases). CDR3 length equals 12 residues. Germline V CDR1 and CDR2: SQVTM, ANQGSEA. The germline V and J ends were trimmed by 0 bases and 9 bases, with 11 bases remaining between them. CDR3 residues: CSVEDLGGSYTF. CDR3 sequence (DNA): TGCAGCGTTGAAGATCTGGGGGGGAGCTACACCTTC.

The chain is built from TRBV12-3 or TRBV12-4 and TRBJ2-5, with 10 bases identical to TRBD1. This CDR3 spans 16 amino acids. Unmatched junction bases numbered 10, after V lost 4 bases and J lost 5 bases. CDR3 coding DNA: TGTGCCAGCAGTTCTCCCACCGGGACAGGGGATGAGACCCAGTACTTC. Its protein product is CASSSPTGTGDETQYF.

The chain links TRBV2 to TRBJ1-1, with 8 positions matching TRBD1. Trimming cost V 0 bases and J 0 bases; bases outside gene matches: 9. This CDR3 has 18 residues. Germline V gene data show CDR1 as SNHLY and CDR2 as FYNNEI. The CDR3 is CASSEAGHRGTLNTEAFF. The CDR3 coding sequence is TGTGCCAGCAGTGAAGCAGGGCACAGGGGGACCTTGAACACTGAAGCTTTCTTT.

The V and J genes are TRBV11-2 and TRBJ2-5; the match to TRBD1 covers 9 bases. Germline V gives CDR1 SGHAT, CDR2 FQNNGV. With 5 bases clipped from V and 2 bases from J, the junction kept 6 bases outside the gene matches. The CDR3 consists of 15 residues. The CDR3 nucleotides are TGTGCCAGCAGCCAGTACAGGGGGCCTCAAGAGACCCAGTACTTC. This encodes CASSQYRGPQETQYF.

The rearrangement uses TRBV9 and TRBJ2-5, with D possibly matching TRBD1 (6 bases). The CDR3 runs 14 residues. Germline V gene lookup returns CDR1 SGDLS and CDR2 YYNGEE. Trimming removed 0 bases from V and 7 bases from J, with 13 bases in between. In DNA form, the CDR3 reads TGTGCCAGCAGCGTAGTAGCTCAAGGGGGGACCCAGTACTTC. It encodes CASSVVAQGGTQYF.

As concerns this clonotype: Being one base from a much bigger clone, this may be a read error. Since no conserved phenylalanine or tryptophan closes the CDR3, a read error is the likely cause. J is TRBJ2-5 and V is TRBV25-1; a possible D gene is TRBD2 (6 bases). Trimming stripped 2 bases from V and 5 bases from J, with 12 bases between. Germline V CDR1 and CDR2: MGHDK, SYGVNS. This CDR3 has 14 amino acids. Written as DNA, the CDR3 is TGTGCCAGCAGTGAAATACGGGAGAGGGAGACCCAGTACCTC. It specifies CASSEIRERETQYL.

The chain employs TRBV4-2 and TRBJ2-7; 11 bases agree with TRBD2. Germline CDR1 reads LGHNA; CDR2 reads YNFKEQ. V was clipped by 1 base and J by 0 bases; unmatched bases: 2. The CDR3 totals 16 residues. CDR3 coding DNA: TGTGCCAGCAGCCAAGGACTAGCGGGGTACTCCTACGAGCAGTACTTC. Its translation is CASSQGLAGYSYEQYF.

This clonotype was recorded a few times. CDR3 loop: CASSYGNQPQHF. For the CDR3, the DNA is TGTGCCAGCAGTTACGGGAACCAGCCCCAGCATTTT. The chain uses TRBV12-3 or TRBV12-4 and TRBJ1-5; D is unclear. CDR3 length: 12 amino acids. V was pared by 4 bases and J by 7 bases, with 8 bases between.

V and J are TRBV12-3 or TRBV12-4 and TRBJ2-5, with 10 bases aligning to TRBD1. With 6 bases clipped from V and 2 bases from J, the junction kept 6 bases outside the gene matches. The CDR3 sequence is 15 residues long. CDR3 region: CASSPGQGGQETQYF. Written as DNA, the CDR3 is TGTGCCAGCAGCCCTGGACAGGGGGGACAAGAGACCCAGTACTTC.

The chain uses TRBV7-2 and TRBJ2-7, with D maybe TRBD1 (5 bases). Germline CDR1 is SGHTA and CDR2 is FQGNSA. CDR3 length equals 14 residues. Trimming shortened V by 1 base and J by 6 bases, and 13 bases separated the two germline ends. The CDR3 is CASSLGWAGSEQYF. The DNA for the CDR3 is TGTGCCAGCAGCTTAGGGTGGGCAGGGTCCGAGCAGTACTTC. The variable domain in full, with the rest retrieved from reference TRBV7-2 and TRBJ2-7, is GAGVSQSPSNKVTEKGKDVELRCDPISGHTALYWYRQSLGQGLEFLIYFQGNSAPDKSGLPSDRFSAERTGGSVSTLTIQRTQQEDSAVYLCASSLGWAGSEQYFGPGTRLTVT.

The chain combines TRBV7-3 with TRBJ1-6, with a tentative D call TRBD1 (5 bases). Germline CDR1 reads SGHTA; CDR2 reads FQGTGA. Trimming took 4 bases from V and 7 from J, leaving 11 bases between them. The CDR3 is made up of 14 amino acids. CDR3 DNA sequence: TGTGCCAGCAGCTCCTCAGGGCTAAATTCACCCCTCCACTTT. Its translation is CASSSSGLNSPLHF.

The CDR3: CATSRDRIDEQFF. In DNA, the CDR3 is TGTGCCACCAGCAGAGACCGGATCGATGAGCAGTTCTTC. The V and J genes are TRBV15 and TRBJ2-1; D is uncertain. CDR3 size: 13 residues. Trimming stripped 0 bases from V and 8 bases from J, with 8 bases between. Germline assignment: CDR1 LNHNV and CDR2 YYDKDF (reference sequence).

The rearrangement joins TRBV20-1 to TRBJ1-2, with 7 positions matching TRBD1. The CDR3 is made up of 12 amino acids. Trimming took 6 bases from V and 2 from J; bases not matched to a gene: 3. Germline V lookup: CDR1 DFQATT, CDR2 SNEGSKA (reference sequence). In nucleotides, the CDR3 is TGCAGTGCCGAGGGACAGAACTATGGCTACACCTTC. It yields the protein CSAEGQNYGYTF.

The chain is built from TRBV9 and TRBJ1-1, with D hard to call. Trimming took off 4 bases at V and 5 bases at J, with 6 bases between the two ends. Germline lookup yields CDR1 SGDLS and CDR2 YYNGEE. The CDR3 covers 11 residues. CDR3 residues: CASSQATEAFF. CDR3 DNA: TGTGCCAGCAGCCAAGCTACTGAAGCTTTCTTT.

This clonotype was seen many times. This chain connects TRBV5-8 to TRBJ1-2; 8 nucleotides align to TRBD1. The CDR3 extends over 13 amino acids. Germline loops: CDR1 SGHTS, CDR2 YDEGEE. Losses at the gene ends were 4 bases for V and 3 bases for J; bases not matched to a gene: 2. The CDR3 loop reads CASSPDRDYGYTF. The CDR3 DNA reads TGTGCCAGCAGCCCGGACAGGGACTATGGCTACACCTTC.

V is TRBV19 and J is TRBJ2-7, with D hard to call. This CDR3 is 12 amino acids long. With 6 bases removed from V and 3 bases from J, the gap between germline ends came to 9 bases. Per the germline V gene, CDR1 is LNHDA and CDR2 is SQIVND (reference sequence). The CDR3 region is CASRSDIYEQYF. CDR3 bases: TGTGCCAGTAGGTCTGATATCTACGAGCAGTACTTC. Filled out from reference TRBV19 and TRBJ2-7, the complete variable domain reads DGGITQSPKYLFRKEGQNVTLSCEQNLNHDAMYWYRQDPGQGLRLIYYSQIVNDFQKGDIAEGYSVSREKKESFPLTVTSAQKNPTAFYLCASRSDIYEQYFGPGTRLTVT.

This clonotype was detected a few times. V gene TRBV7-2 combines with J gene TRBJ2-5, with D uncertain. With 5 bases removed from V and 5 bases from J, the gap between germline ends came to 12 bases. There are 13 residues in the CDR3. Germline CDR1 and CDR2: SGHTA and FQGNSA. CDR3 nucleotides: TGTGCCAGCAGCCCCATCACGAGGGAGACCCAGTACTTC. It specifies CASSPITRETQYF.

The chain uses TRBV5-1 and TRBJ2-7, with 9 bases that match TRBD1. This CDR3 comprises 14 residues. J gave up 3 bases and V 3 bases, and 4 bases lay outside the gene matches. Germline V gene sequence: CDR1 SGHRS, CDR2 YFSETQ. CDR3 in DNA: TGCGCCAGCAGCTACCTGGACAGGGGCTACGAGCAGTACTTC. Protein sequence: CASSYLDRGYEQYF.

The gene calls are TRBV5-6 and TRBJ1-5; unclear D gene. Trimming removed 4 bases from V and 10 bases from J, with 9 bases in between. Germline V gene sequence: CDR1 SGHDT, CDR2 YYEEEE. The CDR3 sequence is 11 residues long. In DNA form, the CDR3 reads TGTGCCAGCAGCCCCGAATATCCCCAGCATTTT. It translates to CASSPEYPQHF.

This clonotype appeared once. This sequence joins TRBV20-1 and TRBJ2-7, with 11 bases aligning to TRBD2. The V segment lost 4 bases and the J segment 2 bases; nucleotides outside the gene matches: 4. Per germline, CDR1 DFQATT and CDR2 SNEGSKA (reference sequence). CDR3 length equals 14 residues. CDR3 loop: CSATTSGVPYEQYF. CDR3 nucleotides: TGCAGTGCTACGACTAGCGGGGTCCCCTACGAGCAGTACTTC.